The clone carrying this T cell receptor (beta chain) was found a few times. The antigen remains unidentified. This CDR3 has 18 residues. CDR1 is SNHLY, CDR2 FYNNEI, per germline. After removal of 5 bases from V and 4 bases from J, the junction contained 15 bases not matched to a gene. This entry belongs to a study of T-cell reconstitution after alpha-beta-depleted transplantation in children. Points from the study as a whole: From newly produced T cells came most of the T-cell counts and diversity one year after transplant. The study traced high day-60 TCRbeta diversity in some patients to surviving recipient T cells and thymic progenitors. About two months after transplant, alpha-beta T cells reportedly came from several hundred expanded graft clones.

Library preparation (for TCRbeta) was performed with unique molecular identifiers. TCRdb re-called the PCR reads with MiXCR, one entry per CDR3 protein. Of over 150,000 distinct CDR3 sequences listed, 5% to 6.5% were seen once; the top ten hold about 5%. This sequence was found in a girl less than two years old with combined immunodeficiency, due to receive a stem cell transplant. The sequencing used PBMCs, collected before TCRalphabeta/CD19-depleted stem cell transplant. This chain links TRBV2 with TRBJ2-1; TRBD2 aligns across 9 bases. As DNA, the CDR3 is TGTGCCAGCAGTTTGTTTTATCCGACTAGCGGACCTTACAATGAGCAGTTCTTC. This encodes CASSLFYPTSGPYNEQFF.